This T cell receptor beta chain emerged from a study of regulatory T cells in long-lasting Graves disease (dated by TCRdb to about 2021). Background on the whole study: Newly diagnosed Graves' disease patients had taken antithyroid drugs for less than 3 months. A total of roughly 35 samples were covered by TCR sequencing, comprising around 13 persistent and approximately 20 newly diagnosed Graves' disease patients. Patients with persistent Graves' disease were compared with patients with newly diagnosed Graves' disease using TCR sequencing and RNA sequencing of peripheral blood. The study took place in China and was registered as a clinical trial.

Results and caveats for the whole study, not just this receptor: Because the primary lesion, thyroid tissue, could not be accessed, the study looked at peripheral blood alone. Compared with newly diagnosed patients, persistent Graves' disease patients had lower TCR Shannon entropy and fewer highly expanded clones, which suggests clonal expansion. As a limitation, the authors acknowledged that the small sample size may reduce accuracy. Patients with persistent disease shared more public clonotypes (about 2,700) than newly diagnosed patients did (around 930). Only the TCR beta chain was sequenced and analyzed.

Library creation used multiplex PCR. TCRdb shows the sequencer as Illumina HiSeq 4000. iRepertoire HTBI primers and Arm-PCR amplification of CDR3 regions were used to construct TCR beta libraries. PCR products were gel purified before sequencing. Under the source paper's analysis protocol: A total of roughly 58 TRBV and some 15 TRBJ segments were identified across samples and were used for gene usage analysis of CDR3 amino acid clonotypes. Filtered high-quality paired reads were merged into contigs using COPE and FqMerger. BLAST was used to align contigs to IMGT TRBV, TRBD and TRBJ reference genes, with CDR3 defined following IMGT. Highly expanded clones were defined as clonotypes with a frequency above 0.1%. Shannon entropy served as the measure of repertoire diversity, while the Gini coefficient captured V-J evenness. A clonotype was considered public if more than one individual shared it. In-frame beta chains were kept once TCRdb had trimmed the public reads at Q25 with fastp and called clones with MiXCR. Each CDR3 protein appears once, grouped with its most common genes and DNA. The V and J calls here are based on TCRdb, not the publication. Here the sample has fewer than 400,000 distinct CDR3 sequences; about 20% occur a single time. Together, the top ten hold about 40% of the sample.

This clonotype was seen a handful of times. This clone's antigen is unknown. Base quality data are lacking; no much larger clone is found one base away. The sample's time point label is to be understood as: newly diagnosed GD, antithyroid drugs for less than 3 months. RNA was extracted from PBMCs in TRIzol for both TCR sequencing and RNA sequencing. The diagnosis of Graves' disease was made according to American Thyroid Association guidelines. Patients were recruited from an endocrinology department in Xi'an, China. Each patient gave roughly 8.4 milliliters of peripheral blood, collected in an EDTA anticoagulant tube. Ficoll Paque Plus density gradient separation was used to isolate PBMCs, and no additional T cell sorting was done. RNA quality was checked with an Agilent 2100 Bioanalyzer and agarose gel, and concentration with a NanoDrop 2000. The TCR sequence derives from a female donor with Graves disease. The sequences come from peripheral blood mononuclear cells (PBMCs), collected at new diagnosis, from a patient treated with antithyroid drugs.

The CDR3: CASNPLAGAANEQFF. Read as DNA, the sequence is TGTGCCAGTAACCCCCTAGCGGGAGCTGCAAATGAGCAGTTCTTC. The sequence joins TRBV19 to TRBJ2-1, and 10 junction bases match TRBD2. Based on the germline V gene (reference sequence), the CDR1 and CDR2 sequences are LNHDA and SQIVND. From its cysteine to its phenylalanine, the CDR3 spans 15 amino acids. Only the CDR3 region is kept as DNA, spanning 45 bases read in frame from base 1. Relative to germline, V is missing 7 bases and J is missing 7 bases, with 10 bases of the junction outside any gene match.